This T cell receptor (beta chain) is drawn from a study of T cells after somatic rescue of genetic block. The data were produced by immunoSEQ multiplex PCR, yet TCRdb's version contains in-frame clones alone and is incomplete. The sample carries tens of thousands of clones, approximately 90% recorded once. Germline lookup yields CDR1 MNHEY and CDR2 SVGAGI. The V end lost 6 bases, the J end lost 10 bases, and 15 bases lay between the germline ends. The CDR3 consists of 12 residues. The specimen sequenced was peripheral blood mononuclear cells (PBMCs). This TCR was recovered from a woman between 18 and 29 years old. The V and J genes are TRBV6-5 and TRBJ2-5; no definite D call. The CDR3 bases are TGTGCCAGCAGCCCTAGGCTTGGGGACCAGTACTTC. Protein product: CASSPRLGDQYF.